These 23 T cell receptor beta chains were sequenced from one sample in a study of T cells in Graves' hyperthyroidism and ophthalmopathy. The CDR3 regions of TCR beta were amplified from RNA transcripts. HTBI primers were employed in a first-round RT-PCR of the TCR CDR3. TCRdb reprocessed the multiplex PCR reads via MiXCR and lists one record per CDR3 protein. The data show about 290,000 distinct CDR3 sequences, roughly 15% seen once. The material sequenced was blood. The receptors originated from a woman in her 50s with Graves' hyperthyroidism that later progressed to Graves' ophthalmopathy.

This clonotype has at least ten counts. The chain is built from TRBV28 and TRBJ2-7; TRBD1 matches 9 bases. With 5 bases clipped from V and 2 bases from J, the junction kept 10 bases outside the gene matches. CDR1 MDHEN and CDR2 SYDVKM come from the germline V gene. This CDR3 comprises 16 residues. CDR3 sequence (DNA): TGTGCCAGCAGTCCGCCCGGGACAGGGCCCCCCTACGAGCAGTACTTC. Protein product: CASSPPGTGPPYEQYF.

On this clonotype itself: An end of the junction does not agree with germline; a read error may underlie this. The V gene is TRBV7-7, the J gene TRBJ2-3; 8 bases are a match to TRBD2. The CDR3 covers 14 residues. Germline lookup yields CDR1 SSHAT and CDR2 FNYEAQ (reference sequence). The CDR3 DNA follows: TGTGCTAGCAGCTTCGCCGGGGGGGGGGATACGCAGTATTTT. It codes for CASSFAGGGDTQYF.

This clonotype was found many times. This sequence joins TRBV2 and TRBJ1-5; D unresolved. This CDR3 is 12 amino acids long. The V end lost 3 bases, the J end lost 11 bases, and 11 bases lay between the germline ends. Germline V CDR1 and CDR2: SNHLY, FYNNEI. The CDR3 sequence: CASSEQVSSQHF. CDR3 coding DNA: TGTGCCAGCAGTGAGCAGGTCTCGTCCCAGCATTTT.

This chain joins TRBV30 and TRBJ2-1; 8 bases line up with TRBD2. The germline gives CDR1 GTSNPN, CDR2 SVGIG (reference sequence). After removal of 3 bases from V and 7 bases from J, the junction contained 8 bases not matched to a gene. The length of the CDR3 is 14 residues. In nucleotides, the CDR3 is TGTGCCTGGAGCCCGGGAGGGCCTGGAAATGAGCAGTTCTTC. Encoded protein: CAWSPGGPGNEQFF. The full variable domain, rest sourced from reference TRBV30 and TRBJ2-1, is SQTIHQWPATLVQPVGSPLSLECTVEGTSNPNLYWYRQAAGRGLQLLFYSVGIGQISSEVPQNLSASRPQDRQFILSSKKLLLSDSGFYLCAWSPGGPGNEQFFGPGTRLTVL.

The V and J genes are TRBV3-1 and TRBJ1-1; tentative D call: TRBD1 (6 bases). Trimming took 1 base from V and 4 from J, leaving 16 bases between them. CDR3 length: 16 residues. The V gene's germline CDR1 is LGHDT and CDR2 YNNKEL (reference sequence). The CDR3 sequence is CASSQAGAGRVTEAFF. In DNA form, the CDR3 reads TGTGCCAGCAGCCAAGCGGGGGCTGGACGGGTCACTGAAGCTTTCTTT.

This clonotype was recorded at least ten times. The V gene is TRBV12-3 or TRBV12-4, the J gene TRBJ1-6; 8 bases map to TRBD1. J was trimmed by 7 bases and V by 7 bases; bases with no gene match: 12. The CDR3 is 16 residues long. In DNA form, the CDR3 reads TGTGCCAGCACCACGCTACTGACAGGGGTGAATTCACCCCTCCACTTT. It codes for CASTTLLTGVNSPLHF.

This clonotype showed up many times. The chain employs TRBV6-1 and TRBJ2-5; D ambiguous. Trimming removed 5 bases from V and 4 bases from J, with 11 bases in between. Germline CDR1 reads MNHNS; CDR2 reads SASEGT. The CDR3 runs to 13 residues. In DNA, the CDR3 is TGTGCCAGCAGTCCCGTCTGGGGAGAGACCCAGTACTTC. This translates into CASSPVWGETQYF.

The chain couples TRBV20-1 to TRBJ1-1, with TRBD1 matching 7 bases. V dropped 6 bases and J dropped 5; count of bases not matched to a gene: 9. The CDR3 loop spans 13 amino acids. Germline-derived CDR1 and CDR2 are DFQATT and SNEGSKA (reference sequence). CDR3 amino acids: CSAADRVGTEAFF. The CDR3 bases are TGCAGTGCCGCCGACAGGGTGGGGACTGAAGCTTTCTTT.

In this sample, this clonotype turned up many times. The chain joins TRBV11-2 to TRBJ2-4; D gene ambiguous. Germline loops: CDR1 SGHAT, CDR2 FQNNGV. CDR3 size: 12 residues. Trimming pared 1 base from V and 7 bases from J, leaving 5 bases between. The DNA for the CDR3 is TGTGCCAGCAGCTTAGTTTCGAACATTCAGTACTTC. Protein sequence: CASSLVSNIQYF.

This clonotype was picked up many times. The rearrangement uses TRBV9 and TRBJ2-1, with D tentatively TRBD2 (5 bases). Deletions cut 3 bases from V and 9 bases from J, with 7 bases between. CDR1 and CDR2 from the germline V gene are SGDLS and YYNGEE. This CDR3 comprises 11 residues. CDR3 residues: CASSADFEQFF. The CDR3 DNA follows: TGTGCCAGCAGCGCGGACTTTGAGCAGTTCTTC.

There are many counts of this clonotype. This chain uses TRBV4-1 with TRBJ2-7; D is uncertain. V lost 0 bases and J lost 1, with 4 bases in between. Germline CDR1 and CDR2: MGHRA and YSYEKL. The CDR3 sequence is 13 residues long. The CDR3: CASSQEASYEQYF. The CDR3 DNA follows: TGCGCCAGCAGCCAAGAAGCGTCCTACGAGCAGTACTTC.

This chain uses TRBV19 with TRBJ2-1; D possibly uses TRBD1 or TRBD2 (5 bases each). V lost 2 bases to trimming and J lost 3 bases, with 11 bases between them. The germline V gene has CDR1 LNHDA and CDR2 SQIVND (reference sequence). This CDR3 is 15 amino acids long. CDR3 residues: CASSISGRIYNEQFF. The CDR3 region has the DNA TGTGCCAGTAGTATATCGGGGCGGATCTACAATGAGCAGTTCTTC.

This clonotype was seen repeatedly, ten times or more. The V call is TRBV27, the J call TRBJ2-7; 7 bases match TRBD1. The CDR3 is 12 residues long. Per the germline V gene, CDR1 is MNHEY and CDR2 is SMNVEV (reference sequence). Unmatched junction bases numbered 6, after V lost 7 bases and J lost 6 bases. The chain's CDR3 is CASKRQGGEQYF. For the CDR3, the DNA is TGTGCCAGCAAGAGACAGGGTGGCGAGCAGTACTTC.

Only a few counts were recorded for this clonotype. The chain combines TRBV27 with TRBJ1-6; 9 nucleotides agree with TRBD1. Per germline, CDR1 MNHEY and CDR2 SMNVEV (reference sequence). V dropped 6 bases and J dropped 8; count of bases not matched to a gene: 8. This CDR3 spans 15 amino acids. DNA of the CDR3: TGTGCCAGCAGGTTCTTCGACAGGGGGGATTCACCCCTCCACTTT. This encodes CASRFFDRGDSPLHF.

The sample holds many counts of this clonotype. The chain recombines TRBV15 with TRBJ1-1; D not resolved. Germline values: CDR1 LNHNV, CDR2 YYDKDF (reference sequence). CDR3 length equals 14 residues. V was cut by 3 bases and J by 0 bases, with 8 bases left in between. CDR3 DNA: TGTGCCACCAGCAGGGAATACCTGAACACTGAAGCTTTCTTT. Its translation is CATSREYLNTEAFF. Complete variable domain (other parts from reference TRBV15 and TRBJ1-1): DAMVIQNPRYQVTQFGKPVTLSCSQTLNHNVMYWYQQKSSQAPKLLFHYYDKDFNNEADTPDNFQSRRPNTSFCFLDIRSPGLGDTAMYLCATSREYLNTEAFFGQGTRLTVV.

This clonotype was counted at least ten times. Here the CDR3 DNA reads TGTGCCAGCGATAGACTAGCCGGCGAGCAGTACTTC. Translating it yields CASDRLAGEQYF. The V call is TRBV6-1, the J call TRBJ2-7; 7 bases are shared with TRBD2. Germline V gene sequence: CDR1 MNHNS, CDR2 SASEGT. This CDR3 is built from 12 residues. The trim removed 8 bases at V and 6 bases at J, leaving 7 bases unmatched.

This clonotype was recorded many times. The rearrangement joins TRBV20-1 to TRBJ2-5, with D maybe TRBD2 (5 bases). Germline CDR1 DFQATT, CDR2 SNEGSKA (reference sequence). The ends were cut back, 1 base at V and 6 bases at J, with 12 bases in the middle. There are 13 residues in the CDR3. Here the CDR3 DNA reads TGCAGTGCTAGAGTGGCCGGAGGAAAGACCCAGTACTTC. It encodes CSARVAGGKTQYF.

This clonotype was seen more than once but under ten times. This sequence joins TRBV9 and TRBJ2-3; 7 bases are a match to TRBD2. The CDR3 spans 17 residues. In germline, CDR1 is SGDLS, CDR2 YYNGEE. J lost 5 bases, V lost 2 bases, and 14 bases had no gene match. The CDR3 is CASSVDRRELSGDTQYF. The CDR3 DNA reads TGTGCCAGCAGCGTGGACCGGCGGGAGCTGAGTGGAGATACGCAGTATTTT.

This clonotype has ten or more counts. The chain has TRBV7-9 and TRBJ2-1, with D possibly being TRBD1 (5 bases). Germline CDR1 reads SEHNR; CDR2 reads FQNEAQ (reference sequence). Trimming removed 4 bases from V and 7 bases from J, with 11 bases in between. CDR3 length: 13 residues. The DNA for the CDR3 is TGTGCCAGCAGCTGGACATTGTATAATGAGCAGTTCTTC. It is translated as CASSWTLYNEQFF.

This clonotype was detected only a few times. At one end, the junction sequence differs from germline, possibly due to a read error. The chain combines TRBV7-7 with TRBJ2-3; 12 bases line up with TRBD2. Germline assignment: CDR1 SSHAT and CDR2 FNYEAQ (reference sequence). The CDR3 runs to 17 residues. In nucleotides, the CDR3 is TGTGCTAGCAGCCCAGGACTAGCGGGACCATACACAGATACGCAGTATTTT. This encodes CASSPGLAGPYTDTQYF.

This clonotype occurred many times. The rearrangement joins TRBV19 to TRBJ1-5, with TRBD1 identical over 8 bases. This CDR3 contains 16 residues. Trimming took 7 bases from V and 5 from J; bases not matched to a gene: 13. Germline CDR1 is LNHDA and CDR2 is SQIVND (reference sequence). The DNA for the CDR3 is TGTGCCAGTATGAGGGACAGGCTAGATGGCGATCAGCCCCAGCATTTT. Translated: CASMRDRLDGDQPQHF.

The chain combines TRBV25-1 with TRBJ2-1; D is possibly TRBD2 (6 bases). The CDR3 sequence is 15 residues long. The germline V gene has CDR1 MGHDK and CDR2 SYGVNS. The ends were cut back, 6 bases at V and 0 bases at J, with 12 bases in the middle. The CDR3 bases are TGTGCCAGCAGGGAAGCGGGCCCCTCCTACAATGAGCAGTTCTTC. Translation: CASREAGPSYNEQFF. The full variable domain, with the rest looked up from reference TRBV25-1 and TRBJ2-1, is EADIYQTPRYLVIGTGKKITLECSQTMGHDKMYWYQQDPGMELHLIHYSYGVNSTEKGDLSSESTVSRIRTEHFPLTLESARPSHTSQYLCASREAGPSYNEQFFGPGTRLTVL.

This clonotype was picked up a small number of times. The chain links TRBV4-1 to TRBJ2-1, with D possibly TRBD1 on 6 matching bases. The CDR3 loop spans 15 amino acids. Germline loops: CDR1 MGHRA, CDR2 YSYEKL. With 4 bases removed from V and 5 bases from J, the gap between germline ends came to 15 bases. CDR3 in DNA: TGCGCCAGCAGCCCGACATGGACAGAGGACAATGAGCAGTTCTTC. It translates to CASSPTWTEDNEQFF.